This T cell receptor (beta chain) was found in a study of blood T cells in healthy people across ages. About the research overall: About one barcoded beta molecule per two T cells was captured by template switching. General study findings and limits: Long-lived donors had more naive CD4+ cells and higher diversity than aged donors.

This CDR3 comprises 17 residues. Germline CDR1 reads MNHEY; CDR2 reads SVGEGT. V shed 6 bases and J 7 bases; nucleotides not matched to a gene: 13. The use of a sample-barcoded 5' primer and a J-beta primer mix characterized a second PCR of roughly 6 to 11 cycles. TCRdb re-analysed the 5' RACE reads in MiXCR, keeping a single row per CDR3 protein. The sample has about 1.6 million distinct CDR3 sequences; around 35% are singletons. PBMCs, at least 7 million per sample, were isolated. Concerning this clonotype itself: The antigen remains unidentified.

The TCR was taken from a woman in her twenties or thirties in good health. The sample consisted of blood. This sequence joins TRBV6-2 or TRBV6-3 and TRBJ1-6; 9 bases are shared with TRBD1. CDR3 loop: CASRPATGTGLNSPLHF. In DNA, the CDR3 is TGTGCCAGCAGGCCGGCTACCGGGACAGGGCTAAATTCACCCCTCCACTTT.